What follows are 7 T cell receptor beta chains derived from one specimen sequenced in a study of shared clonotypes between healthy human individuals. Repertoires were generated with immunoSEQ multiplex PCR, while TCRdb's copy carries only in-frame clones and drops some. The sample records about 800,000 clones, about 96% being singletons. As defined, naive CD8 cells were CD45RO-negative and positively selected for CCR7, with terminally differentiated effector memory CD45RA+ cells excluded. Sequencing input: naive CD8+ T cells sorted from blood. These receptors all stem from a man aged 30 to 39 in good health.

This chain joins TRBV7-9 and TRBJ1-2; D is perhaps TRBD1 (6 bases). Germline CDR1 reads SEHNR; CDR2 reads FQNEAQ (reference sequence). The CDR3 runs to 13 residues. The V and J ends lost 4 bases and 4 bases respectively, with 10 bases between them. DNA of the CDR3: TGTGCCAGCAGCTCGCAGGGGATCTATGGCTACACCTTC. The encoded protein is CASSSQGIYGYTF.

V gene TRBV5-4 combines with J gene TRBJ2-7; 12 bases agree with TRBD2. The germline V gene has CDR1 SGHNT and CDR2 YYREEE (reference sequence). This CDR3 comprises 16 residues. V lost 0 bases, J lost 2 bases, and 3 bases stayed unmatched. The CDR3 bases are TGTGCCAGCAGCTTGGACCTAGCGGGAGGGCCCTACGAGCAGTACTTC. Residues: CASSLDLAGGPYEQYF.

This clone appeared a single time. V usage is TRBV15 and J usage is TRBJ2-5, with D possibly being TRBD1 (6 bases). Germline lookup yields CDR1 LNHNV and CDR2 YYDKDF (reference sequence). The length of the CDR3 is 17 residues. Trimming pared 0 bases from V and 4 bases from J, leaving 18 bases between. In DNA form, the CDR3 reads TGTGCCACCAGCAGAGATCCAGCGGTACGAGGGGGAGAGACCCAGTACTTC. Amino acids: CATSRDPAVRGGETQYF.

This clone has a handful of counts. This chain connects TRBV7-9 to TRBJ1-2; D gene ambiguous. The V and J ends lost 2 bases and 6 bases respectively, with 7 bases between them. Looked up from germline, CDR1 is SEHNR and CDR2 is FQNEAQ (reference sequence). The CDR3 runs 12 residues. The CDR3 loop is CASSLMSDGYTF. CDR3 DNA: TGTGCCAGCAGCTTAATGTCAGATGGCTACACCTTC. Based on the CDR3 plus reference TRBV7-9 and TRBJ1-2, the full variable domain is DTGVSQNPRHKITKRGQNVTFRCDPISEHNRLYWYRQTLGQGPEFLTYFQNEAQLEKSRLLSDRFSAERPKGSFSTLEIQRTEQGDSAMYLCASSLMSDGYTFGSGTRLTVV.

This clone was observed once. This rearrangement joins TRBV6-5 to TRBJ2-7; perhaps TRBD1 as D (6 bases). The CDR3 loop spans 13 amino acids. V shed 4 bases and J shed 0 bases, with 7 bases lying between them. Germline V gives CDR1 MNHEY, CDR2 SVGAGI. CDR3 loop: CASSSTGSYEQYF. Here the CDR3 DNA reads TGTGCCAGCAGTTCGACAGGCTCCTACGAGCAGTACTTC.

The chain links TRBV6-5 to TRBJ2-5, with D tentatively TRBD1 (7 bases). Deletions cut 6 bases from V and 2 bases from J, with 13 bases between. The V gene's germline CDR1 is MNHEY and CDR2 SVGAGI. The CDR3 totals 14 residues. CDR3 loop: CASRLQGRQETQYF. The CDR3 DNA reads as TGTGCCAGCAGACTACAGGGGAGGCAAGAGACCCAGTACTTC.

CDR3 sequence (DNA): TGTGCCAGTAGTATAGGAAGTGATGGCTACACCTTC. This translates into CASSIGSDGYTF. This chain links TRBV19 with TRBJ1-2; D not resolved. Germline V lookup: CDR1 LNHDA, CDR2 SQIVND (reference sequence). Trimming pared 1 base from V and 6 bases from J, leaving 6 bases between. There are 12 residues in the CDR3.